The clone carrying this T cell receptor beta chain was counted a single time. The antigen remains undetermined. TCRdb's table, derived via immunoSEQ multiplex PCR, lists solely in-frame clones and lacks some. This table holds roughly 47,000 clones, 80% found once. This record comes from a study of PD-1 blockade in classical Hodgkin lymphoma. With 1 base removed from V and 6 bases from J, the gap between germline ends came to 12 bases. The germline CDR1 and CDR2 sequences are SGHAT and FQNNGV. There are 14 residues in the CDR3. The study, taken as a whole, reports: For complete responders, baseline diversity was comparable to that of newly diagnosed patients.

All the patients suffered relapse after autologous stem cell transplantation, and brentuximab vedotin exposure differed. The rearrangement uses TRBV11-2 and TRBJ1-1; D ambiguous. The sequence was obtained from a human donor with classical Hodgkin lymphoma. Material: peripheral blood mononuclear cells (PBMCs), obtained before the second cycle of nivolumab. DNA of the CDR3: TGTGCCAGCAGCTTAGTTTTTAGAGGGCCTGAAGCTTTCTTT. Protein: CASSLVFRGPEAFF.